This T cell receptor beta chain stems from a study of cytotoxic CD8 clonotypes in ibrutinib-treated CLL. Study-level background: Response was recorded as partial in approximately 24 patients and complete in 2; at median roughly 63 months, roughly 15 remained remitted and about twelve had progressed. Once treatment had gone on for a median of 12 months, range 6 to 36, response samples were drawn.

Using immunoSEQ multiplex PCR, the repertoire was profiled, and TCRdb retains in-frame clones only, with some absent. Altogether roughly 300,000 clones are present, more than 70% being singletons, with the ten largest covering 5.6%. The CDR3 contains 16 residues. Trimming stripped 1 base from V and 4 bases from J, with 14 bases between. Germline V gene data show CDR1 as LNHDA and CDR2 as SQIVND (reference sequence). The clonotype comes from a human donor with chronic lymphocytic leukemia. Sequenced here: PBMCs, sampled at disease progression, from a patient treated with ibrutinib. This chain joins TRBV19 and TRBJ2-1; TRBD1 might be the D (5 bases). The CDR3 sequence: CASSIGPRQPYNEQFF. Written as DNA, the CDR3 is TGTGCCAGTAGTATAGGTCCGAGACAGCCGTACAATGAGCAGTTCTTC. The variable domain in full, completed from reference TRBV19 and TRBJ2-1, reads DGGITQSPKYLFRKEGQNVTLSCEQNLNHDAMYWYRQDPGQGLRLIYYSQIVNDFQKGDIAEGYSVSREKKESFPLTVTSAQKNPTAFYLCASSIGPRQPYNEQFFGPGTRLTVL.